The clone carrying this T cell receptor (beta chain) showed up just a few times. The CDR3 length is 13 residues. Germline loops: CDR1 MNHEY, CDR2 SVGEGT. V gave up 6 bases and J gave up 7 bases, with 13 bases separating them. This record belongs to a study of HIV-infected patients and healthy controls. TCRdb reanalysed the 5' RACE reads using MiXCR and keeps one entry per CDR3 protein. The table has roughly 70,000 distinct CDR3 sequences, around 17% seen once. Sequenced: CD4+ T cells from blood. The chain links TRBV6-2 or TRBV6-3 to TRBJ1-5; D is perhaps TRBD1 (6 bases). This TCR came from a human donor in good health. Here the CDR3 DNA reads TGTGCCAGCAGAGAACAGGGAATACAGCCCCAGCATTTT. Translation: CASREQGIQPQHF.